Sequencing of this TCR beta chain was carried out in a study of shared clonotypes between healthy human individuals. Study-wide findings and caveats: Across a handful of donors, naive CD4 shared around 5%, naive CD8 more than 3%, memory CD4 approximately 2.5%, memory CD8 about 0.38%. Relative to memory subsets, naive subsets generally showed larger estimated richness.

The assay was immunoSEQ multiplex PCR, and TCRdb's table has in-frame clones only and misses some. The sample includes over 1.4 million clones, roughly 96% of them seen just once. J lost 0 bases, V lost 4 bases, and 5 bases had no gene match. Per germline, CDR1 SGHKS and CDR2 YYEKEE (reference sequence). There are 15 residues in the CDR3. To note about this clone: Antigen unknown.

The clonotype was recovered from a man aged 30 to 39 in good health. Sample: naive CD4+ T cells sorted from blood. Subset: CD45RA+ positively selected. The rearrangement uses TRBV5-5 and TRBJ1-1; 8 nucleotides agree with TRBD1. CDR3 nucleotides: TGTGCCAGCAGCAAGGGGACAGGCCTGAACACTGAAGCTTTCTTT. This gives the protein CASSKGTGLNTEAFF.